The rows below give T cell receptor beta chains drawn from one sample of a study of shared clonotypes between healthy human individuals. TCRdb's copy holds only in-frame clones and misses some; the assay was immunoSEQ multiplex PCR. The table includes 2 million or so clones, 85% to 95% detected once. Sequencing was done on a sample of naive CD4+ T cells sorted from blood. The source of these receptors is a man younger than 30 in good health. CDR3s include the opening cysteine and the closing phenylalanine or tryptophan. D genes are given only for firm matches. Some rows have no size entry. The others give once, few or many, or a class for an expanded clone.

d_call | clone_size | j_call | v_call | cdr3_nt | cdr3_aa
. | . | TRBJ1-4 | TRBV2 | TGTGCCAGCAGGTGGGCCGGCGCAACTAATGAAAAACTGTTTTTT | CASRWAGATNEKLFF
. | . | TRBJ2-6 | TRBV10-2 | TGCGCCAGTTGTCACTCCTCTGGGGCCAACGTCCTGACTTTC | CASCHSSGANVLTF
. | . | TRBJ1-1 | TRBV6-5 | TGTGCCAGCAGCCACGGGGACACTGAAGCTTTCTTT | CASSHGDTEAFF
TRBD1 | once | TRBJ1-6 | TRBV7-9 | TGTGCCAGCAGCGGGGACAGGGTATATAATTCACCCCTCCACTTT | CASSGDRVYNSPLHF
TRBD2 | . | TRBJ2-3 | TRBV6-5 | TGTGCCAGCAGTTACTCGATAAGCGGGACGCCGACTACGCAGTATTTT | CASSYSISGTPTTQYF
. | . | TRBJ2-7 | TRBV6-6 | TGTGCCAGCAGTAATGAGGTCCTCTACGAGCAGTACTTC | CASSNEVLYEQYF
. | once | TRBJ1-4 | TRBV10-3 | TGTGCCATCAGCCAGGGGTCCTCTGAAAAACTGTTTTTT | CAISQGSSEKLFF
. | once | TRBJ2-2 | TRBV4-1 | TGCGCCAGCAGCCAAGTTATGGGAGCCGGGGAGCTGTTTTTT | CASSQVMGAGELFF
TRBD2 | . | TRBJ2-7 | TRBV5-4 | TGTGCCAGCAGCTCAACCGGGGGGTCTCTCTACGAGCAGTACTTC | CASSSTGGSLYEQYF
TRBD1 | . | TRBJ2-3 | TRBV5-8 | TGTGCCAGCAGCGGACAGGGGAACAGTTACACAGATACGCAGTATTTT | CASSGQGNSYTDTQYF
. | . | TRBJ2-1 | TRBV9 | TGTGCCAGCAGCGCGACGACAGTAGACAATGAGCAGTTCTTC | CASSATTVDNEQFF
TRBD2 | . | TRBJ2-7 | TRBV5-6 | TGTGCCAGCAGCCTTAGCGGGAGGGCCTTCGAGCAGTACTTC | CASSLSGRAFEQYF
TRBD2 | . | TRBJ2-5 | TRBV14 | TGTGCCAGCAGCCTAGGGACTAGCGGAGAAGAGACCCAGTACTTC | CASSLGTSGEETQYF
. | . | TRBJ1-4 | TRBV4-1 | TGCGCCAGCAGTCTCTTACAGGCGACTAATGAAAAACTGTTTTTT | CASSLLQATNEKLFF
TRBD1 | . | TRBJ1-2 | TRBV20-1 | TGCAGTGCGCGGACAGGGACTGGCTACACCTTC | CSARTGTGYTF
. | . | TRBJ2-1 | TRBV2 | TGTGCCAGCAGTGAAATTCGGGGGACAGCGCGGGAGCAGTTCTTC | CASSEIRGTAREQFF
. | once | TRBJ2-5 | TRBV21-1 | TGTGCCAGCAGCATCCCGGGACAGGGCGGTCAAGAGACCCAGTACTTC | CASSIPGQGGQETQYF
TRBD1 | . | TRBJ1-2 | TRBV28 | TGTGCCAGCAGCCAAGGGACAGGGGGGCGGCTACGGGGTGGCTACACCTTC | CASSQGTGGRLRGGYTF
TRBD1 | . | TRBJ2-6 | TRBV7-9 | TGTGCCAGCAGCTACCGGGACAGGGGCCGATCTGGGGCCAACGTCCTGACTTTC | CASSYRDRGRSGANVLTF
. | . | TRBJ1-1 | TRBV7-3 | TGTGCCAGCAGCTTATGGCAGGGGTTCGCTGAAGCTTTCTTT | CASSLWQGFAEAFF
. | . | TRBJ2-5 | TRBV5-4 | TGTGCCAGCAGCTTTGGGAGGGAGACCCAGTACTTC | CASSFGRETQYF
. | . | TRBJ1-5 | TRBV7-9 | TGTGCCAGCAGCTTAGCTTTGGGACAGCCCCAGCATTTT | CASSLALGQPQHF
. | . | TRBJ1-5 | TRBV28 | TGTGCCAGCCGGGGCGCATATGGCAATCAGCCCCAGCATTTT | CASRGAYGNQPQHF
. | . | TRBJ2-2 | TRBV10-1 | TGCGCCAGCAGTCCCCCCTTTAGGACGGGAGTGGGCACCGGGGAGCTGTTTTTT | CASSPPFRTGVGTGELFF
. | . | TRBJ1-3 | TRBV11-2 | TGTGCCAGCAGCTCCCGACAGGAGCGCTCTGGAAACACCATATATTTT | CASSSRQERSGNTIYF
. | . | TRBJ2-4 | TRBV11-2 | TGTGCCAGCAGCTTAGTAACCCACATTCAGTACTTC | CASSLVTHIQYF
. | . | TRBJ1-5 | TRBV6-1 | TGTGCCAGCAGTGACAGACCTTATAGCAATCAGCCCCAGCATTTT | CASSDRPYSNQPQHF